These T cell receptor beta chains were read from a single sample in a study of blood T cell repertoires in COVID-19. Some clones are missing from TCRdb's copy, which holds only in-frame ones; the method was immunoSEQ multiplex PCR. The sample contains under 200,000 clones, more than 75% of which appear only once. Sample: peripheral blood. The receptors originated from a man over 45 who had recovered from COVID-19. CDR3s include the opening cysteine and the closing phenylalanine or tryptophan. D genes are given only for firm matches. For some rows the clone size is stated as once, few or many, or as a class when expanded; others skip it.

J: TRBJ1-2; V: TRBV12-3/TRBV12-4; D: TRBD1; size: -; DNA: TGTGCCAGCAACCCCCGGACAGGGTATGGCTACACCTTC; CDR3: CASNPRTGYGYTF
J: TRBJ1-5; V: TRBV18; D: -; size: -; DNA: TGTGCCAGCTCAAGATCCGGGGAAGCTAATCAGCCCCAGCATTTT; CDR3: CASSRSGEANQPQHF
J: TRBJ2-7; V: TRBV5-1; D: -; size: -; DNA: TGCGCCAGCAGCTTTAAGGGGGCCTACGAGCAGTACTTC; CDR3: CASSFKGAYEQYF
J: TRBJ1-5; V: TRBV5-1; D: -; size: -; DNA: TGCGCCAGCAGCTTGACTGCGGATCAGCCCCAGCATTTT; CDR3: CASSLTADQPQHF
J: TRBJ1-1; V: TRBV25-1; D: -; size: -; DNA: TGTGCCAGCAGTCCTAGGATATGGTCGAACACTGAAGCTTTCTTT; CDR3: CASSPRIWSNTEAFF
J: TRBJ1-3; V: TRBV19; D: TRBD1; size: -; DNA: TGTGCCACCCTCGGGCAGGGGGCTGGAAACACCATATATTTT; CDR3: CATLGQGAGNTIYF
J: TRBJ1-3; V: TRBV19; D: TRBD1; size: -; DNA: TGTGCCAGCTCACAGGGGTACTCTGGAAACACCATATATTTT; CDR3: CASSQGYSGNTIYF
J: TRBJ1-6; V: TRBV7-2; D: TRBD1; size: once; DNA: TGTGCCAGCAGCTTAGTCCCAGGACAGGGAAGAAGGTCACCCCTCCACTTT; CDR3: CASSLVPGQGRRSPLHF
J: TRBJ2-7; V: TRBV4-3; D: -; size: -; DNA: TGCGCCAGCAGCCACCTTACAGGGAACCCCACCTACGAGCAGTACTTC; CDR3: CASSHLTGNPTYEQYF
J: TRBJ1-1; V: TRBV15; D: -; size: -; DNA: TGTGCCACCAGCAGGGGGGGGACGGCGAACACTGAAGCTTTCTTT; CDR3: CATSRGGTANTEAFF
J: TRBJ1-2; V: TRBV19; D: -; size: -; DNA: TGTGCCAGTAGGCCTCACAGATCGGGAAATTATGGCTACACCTTC; CDR3: CASRPHRSGNYGYTF
J: TRBJ2-2; V: TRBV6-5; D: TRBD2; size: -; DNA: TGTGCCAGCAGCCCCTTAGCGGGAGTCGCCGGGGAGCTGTTTTTT; CDR3: CASSPLAGVAGELFF
J: TRBJ2-1; V: TRBV5-1; D: TRBD2; size: -; DNA: TGCGCCAGCAGCTTGGCCGGGACTAGCGGGGGATTTGGCAATGAGCAGTTCTTC; CDR3: CASSLAGTSGGFGNEQFF
J: TRBJ1-2; V: TRBV9; D: -; size: -; DNA: TGTGCCAGCAGCGTAGATAGCTTCTATGGCTACACCTTC; CDR3: CASSVDSFYGYTF
J: TRBJ1-1; V: TRBV5-1; D: TRBD1; size: -; DNA: TGCGCCAGCAGCTTACTGGGACAGGACACTGAAGCTTTCTTT; CDR3: CASSLLGQDTEAFF
J: TRBJ2-1; V: TRBV7-2; D: TRBD2; size: -; DNA: TGTGCCAGCAGCTTAGGCGGGAGTAACAACAATGAGCAGTTCTTC; CDR3: CASSLGGSNNNEQFF
J: TRBJ1-1; V: TRBV2; D: -; size: -; DNA: TGTGCCAGCAGGGAATATACAGGAAGGAACACTGAAGCTTTCTTT; CDR3: CASREYTGRNTEAFF
J: TRBJ2-5; V: TRBV18; D: -; size: -; DNA: TGTGCCAGCTCACCGCGGACCAGTTTCGCAGGCGCGGGTGAGGAGACCCAGTACTTC; CDR3: CASSPRTSFAGAGEETQYF
J: TRBJ1-2; V: TRBV5-4; D: -; size: -; DNA: TGTGCCAGCAGCTTAAGGACATCATATGGCTACACCTTC; CDR3: CASSLRTSYGYTF
J: TRBJ2-5; V: TRBV2; D: TRBD2; size: once; DNA: TGTGCCAGCAGCGAGCGGGACGGCCTCTCGGACTTC; CDR3: CASSERDGLSDF
J: TRBJ2-5; V: TRBV18; D: TRBD1; size: -; DNA: TGTGCCAGCTCACCGTTGGACAGGGATGAGACCCAGTACTTC; CDR3: CASSPLDRDETQYF
J: TRBJ1-3; V: TRBV14; D: -; size: -; DNA: TGTGCCAGCAGCCAAGCCGGGGGGCTAAGAAACACCATATATTTT; CDR3: CASSQAGGLRNTIYF
J: TRBJ1-2; V: TRBV24-1; D: -; size: -; DNA: TGTGCCACCAGTGACCCTCTTGGGGAGGCCTATGGCTACACCTTC; CDR3: CATSDPLGEAYGYTF
J: TRBJ1-1; V: TRBV19; D: -; size: -; DNA: TGTGCCAGTAGTATGGGGGGAGACACTGAAGCTTTCTTT; CDR3: CASSMGGDTEAFF
J: TRBJ2-3; V: TRBV5-1; D: TRBD1; size: -; DNA: TGCGCCAGCAGCTTGGTACAGACAGGGAAAGCAGATACGCAGTATTTT; CDR3: CASSLVQTGKADTQYF
J: TRBJ2-7; V: TRBV11-3; D: -; size: few; DNA: TGTGCCAGCAGTCGCGGGACAGTCTACGAGCAGTACTTC; CDR3: CASSRGTVYEQYF
J: TRBJ2-7; V: TRBV7-9; D: TRBD1; size: -; DNA: TGTGCCAGCAGCTTAGAGTTGGGGACAGGCGGATACGAGCAGTACTTC; CDR3: CASSLELGTGGYEQYF
J: TRBJ2-1; V: TRBV28; D: -; size: -; DNA: TGTGCCAGCAGCGGGGGCTCCTACAATGAGCAGTTCTTC; CDR3: CASSGGSYNEQFF
J: TRBJ2-2; V: TRBV19; D: TRBD1; size: once; DNA: TGTGCCAGTAGTACCGGGACAGGGATTGGGGCCGGGGAGCTGTTTTTT; CDR3: CASSTGTGIGAGELFF
J: TRBJ2-3; V: TRBV27; D: TRBD2; size: few; DNA: TGTGCCAGCAGTTTATGGGGCGGGAGGGGCACAGATACGCAGTATTTT; CDR3: CASSLWGGRGTDTQYF
J: TRBJ2-3; V: TRBV5-1; D: -; size: -; DNA: TGCGCCAGCAAGGCCGGGGGCACAGATACGCAGTATTTT; CDR3: CASKAGGTDTQYF
J: TRBJ2-3; V: TRBV28; D: TRBD2; size: -; DNA: TGTGCCAGCAGTCGACCGACTAGCGGGGGGGTTGAAGATACGCAGTATTTT; CDR3: CASSRPTSGGVEDTQYF
J: TRBJ2-7; V: TRBV5-1; D: -; size: -; DNA: TGCGCCAGCAGCCGGAACTCAGGATCCACCTACGAGCAGTACTTC; CDR3: CASSRNSGSTYEQYF
J: TRBJ2-5; V: TRBV7-2; D: -; size: -; DNA: TGTGCCAGCAGCTTAGAGCAGGGTACAAAGACCCAGTACTTC; CDR3: CASSLEQGTKTQYF
J: TRBJ2-5; V: TRBV7-2; D: TRBD1; size: -; DNA: TGTGCCAGCAGCATGGGGACAGGAGAGACCCAGTACTTC; CDR3: CASSMGTGETQYF
J: TRBJ2-3; V: TRBV4-3; D: TRBD2; size: -; DNA: TGCGCCAGCAGCTCACCGGGACTAGCGGATAGCACAGATACGCAGTATTTT; CDR3: CASSSPGLADSTDTQYF
J: TRBJ2-1; V: TRBV4-3; D: -; size: -; DNA: TGCGCCAGCAGCCAAGAAAGTGACATACTGGGGAGTGAGCAGTTCTTC; CDR3: CASSQESDILGSEQFF